The next 24 T cell receptor beta chains were all read from a single sample in a study of blood T cell repertoires in COVID-19. The repertoire was sequenced with immunoSEQ multiplex PCR; TCRdb's copy has only in-frame clones and lacks some. The repertoire holds 200,000 or so clones, with 80% to 90% as singletons. Sequencing was done on a sample of peripheral blood. All receptors derive from a man in his fifties or sixties with acute or convalescent COVID-19.

This chain uses TRBV23-1 with TRBJ1-4; no firm D call. TRBV23-1 is annotated as an ORF whose role is uncertain. The CDR3 has 14 residues. Trimming pared 7 bases from V and 7 bases from J, leaving 16 bases between. CDR3 protein: CASILHRIREKLFF. The CDR3 DNA reads TGCGCCAGCATCTTACACCGAATACGTGAAAAACTGTTTTTT.

The chain uses TRBV7-2 and TRBJ1-1; 9 nucleotides agree with TRBD1. Germline lookup yields CDR1 SGHTA and CDR2 FQGNSA. The CDR3 spans 13 residues. With V trimmed by 6 bases and J by 5 bases, 4 bases remained unmatched. The CDR3 is CASSPTGGTEAFF. Written as DNA, the CDR3 is TGTGCCAGCAGTCCGACAGGGGGAACTGAAGCTTTCTTT. The full variable domain, completed using reference TRBV7-2 and TRBJ1-1, is GAGVSQSPSNKVTEKGKDVELRCDPISGHTALYWYRQSLGQGLEFLIYFQGNSAPDKSGLPSDRFSAERTGGSVSTLTIQRTQQEDSAVYLCASSPTGGTEAFFGQGTRLTVV.

This chain uses TRBV7-9 with TRBJ2-4; D remains unclear. Trimming removed 1 base from V and 10 bases from J, with 8 bases in between. The germline V gene encodes CDR1 SEHNR and CDR2 FQNEAQ (reference sequence). This CDR3 region has 12 residues. The CDR3 DNA is TGTGCCAGCAGCTTAGGTCCGGGTATTCAGTACTTC. Amino acids: CASSLGPGIQYF.

The chain combines TRBV19 with TRBJ2-2; 10 nucleotides line up with TRBD2. The CDR3 spans 14 residues. Germline CDR1 is LNHDA and CDR2 is SQIVND (reference sequence). With 10 bases clipped from V and 5 bases from J, the junction kept 7 bases outside the gene matches. The CDR3 protein is CATRTSGKTGELFF. The CDR3 DNA reads TGTGCCACTAGGACTAGCGGAAAAACCGGGGAGCTGTTTTTT. The whole variable domain, filled in from reference TRBV19 and TRBJ2-2, reads DGGITQSPKYLFRKEGQNVTLSCEQNLNHDAMYWYRQDPGQGLRLIYYSQIVNDFQKGDIAEGYSVSREKKESFPLTVTSAQKNPTAFYLCATRTSGKTGELFFGEGSRLTVL.

The rearrangement links TRBV19 to TRBJ2-7; a possible D gene is TRBD1 (5 bases). V was clipped by 6 bases and J by 3 bases, with 12 bases between them. CDR3 size: 13 residues. In germline, CDR1 is LNHDA, CDR2 SQIVND (reference sequence). CDR3 sequence (DNA): TGTGCCAGTAGGGCCGGACACCACTACGAGCAGTACTTC. Amino acids: CASRAGHHYEQYF.

This chain links TRBV7-9 with TRBJ2-1; D not resolved. V lost 5 bases and J lost 1, with 12 bases in between. This CDR3 spans 15 amino acids. Germline loops: CDR1 SEHNR, CDR2 FQNEAQ (reference sequence). CDR3 DNA: TGTGCCAGCAGCCTTGACGGAGTTTCCTACAATGAGCAGTTCTTC. Its translation: CASSLDGVSYNEQFF.

This chain connects TRBV7-6 to TRBJ2-7; possibly TRBD2 for D (5 bases). This CDR3 has 15 residues. Looked up from germline, CDR1 is SGHVS and CDR2 is FNYEAQ. V gave up 4 bases and J gave up 5 bases, with 18 bases separating them. Here the CDR3 reads CASSSRPGNRDEQYF. CDR3 bases: TGTGCCAGCAGCTCACGCCCGGGGAACCGGGACGAGCAGTACTTC.

The chain uses TRBV3-1 (or the pseudogene TRBV3-2) and TRBJ1-3; TRBD1 matches 9 bases. V lost 2 bases to trimming and J lost 4 bases; unmatched junction nucleotides: 3. The CDR3 is 15 amino acids. Per germline, CDR1 LGHDT and CDR2 YNNKEL (reference sequence). The CDR3 loop is CASSQTDRGGNTIYF. The CDR3 DNA reads TGTGCCAGCAGCCAAACGGACAGGGGAGGAAACACCATATATTTT.

This chain links TRBV3-1 (or the pseudogene TRBV3-2) with TRBJ1-6, with D maybe TRBD1 (5 bases). This CDR3 spans 17 amino acids. V was shortened by 4 bases and J by 9 bases, with 22 bases between the two germline ends. Germline V gene data show CDR1 as LGHDT and CDR2 as YNNKEL (reference sequence). This chain's CDR3 is CASSLLLDRTGGSPLHF. CDR3 coding DNA: TGTGCCAGCAGCCTCCTCCTAGACCGGACGGGGGGTTCACCCCTCCACTTT.

This sequence joins TRBV7-2 and TRBJ2-3; 8 bases are a match to TRBD2. The CDR3 is made up of 14 amino acids. The ends lost 5 bases at V and 5 bases at J; junction bases unmatched: 6. Germline assignment: CDR1 SGHTA and CDR2 FQGNSA. CDR3 region: CASSTGGGKDTQYF. The DNA for the CDR3 is TGTGCCAGCAGCACGGGGGGGGGCAAAGATACGCAGTATTTT.

V usage is TRBV6-5 and J usage is TRBJ1-2, with TRBD1 matching over 9 bases. The CDR3 covers 14 residues. The J segment lost 8 bases and the V segment lost 5 bases, leaving 9 bases of the junction unmatched. The germline V gene encodes CDR1 MNHEY and CDR2 SVGAGI. The CDR3 sequence is CASSPRGTGNGYTF. The CDR3 region has the DNA TGTGCCAGCAGTCCTCGAGGGACAGGGAACGGCTACACCTTC.

The chain recombines TRBV5-6 with TRBJ2-5, with 9 bases identical to TRBD1. The CDR3 extends over 15 amino acids. Germline CDR1 is SGHDT and CDR2 is YYEEEE. V dropped 4 bases and J dropped 5; count of bases not matched to a gene: 9. The CDR3 loop is CASSTYRDRAETQYF. DNA of the CDR3: TGTGCCAGCAGCACCTACCGGGACAGGGCGGAGACCCAGTACTTC.

The chain employs TRBV5-1 and TRBJ2-3; 7 bases match TRBD1. The junction had 3 bases not matched to a gene; V was cut back by 1 base and J by 1 base. The CDR3 extends over 15 amino acids. From germline, CDR1 is SGHRS and CDR2 YFSETQ. CDR3 sequence reads: CASSLTGTGTDTQYF. In nucleotides, the CDR3 is TGCGCCAGCAGCTTGACCGGGACAGGCACAGATACGCAGTATTTT.

This clone was detected once. The rearrangement uses TRBV19 and TRBJ2-1, with 10 bases lining up with TRBD2. Germline CDR1 LNHDA, CDR2 SQIVND (reference sequence). The CDR3 is 16 amino acids. J gave up 4 bases and V 7 bases, and 10 bases lay outside the gene matches. The chain's CDR3 is CASKPSGSSAYNEQFF. The DNA of the CDR3 is TGTGCCAGTAAGCCTAGCGGGAGCTCGGCGTACAATGAGCAGTTCTTC.

This chain connects TRBV6-2 or TRBV6-3 to TRBJ2-1, with TRBD2 identical over 8 bases. CDR3 length: 19 amino acids. J lost 0 bases, V lost 1 base, and 11 bases had no gene match. The germline V gene encodes CDR1 MNHEY and CDR2 SVGEGT. CDR3 DNA sequence: TGTGCCAGCAGTTACTGGGCTAGCGGGCAGCGGAGCTCCTACAATGAGCAGTTCTTC. Its translation is CASSYWASGQRSSYNEQFF.

The V and J genes are TRBV5-4 and TRBJ1-2, with 10 bases matching TRBD1. After removal of 4 bases from V and 4 bases from J, the junction contained 4 bases not matched to a gene. CDR3 length: 14 amino acids. Germline CDR1 reads SGHNT; CDR2 reads YYREEE (reference sequence). The CDR3 DNA is TGTGCCAGCAGCGAGACAGGGGGCGCCTATGGCTACACCTTC. Its protein product is CASSETGGAYGYTF.

The chain uses TRBV7-2 and TRBJ1-3, with 8 bases aligning to TRBD1. The germline CDR1 and CDR2 sequences are SGHTA and FQGNSA. The CDR3 is 15 amino acids. The V and J ends lost 1 base and 3 bases, in that order; junction bases with no gene match: 2. The CDR3 sequence is CASSLGTGYGNTIYF. DNA for the CDR3: TGTGCCAGCAGCTTAGGGACAGGGTATGGAAACACCATATATTTT.

V usage is TRBV7-2 and J usage is TRBJ1-4; 10 bases are shared with TRBD1. The CDR3 sequence is 14 residues long. Trimming at V came to 5 bases and at J to 7 bases, leaving 4 bases not matched to a gene. Germline lookup yields CDR1 SGHTA and CDR2 FQGNSA. The CDR3 DNA reads TGTGCCAGCAGCAACCGGGACAGGGGTGAAAAACTGTTTTTT. This gives the protein CASSNRDRGEKLFF.

The chain combines TRBV19 with TRBJ2-1; 10 nucleotides match TRBD2. Germline assignment: CDR1 LNHDA and CDR2 SQIVND (reference sequence). V dropped 2 bases and J dropped 2; count of bases not matched to a gene: 3. This CDR3 spans 16 amino acids. The DNA for the CDR3 is TGTGCCAGTAGTATAATCCTAGCGGGGGCCTACAATGAGCAGTTCTTC. Amino acids: CASSIILAGAYNEQFF.

The CDR3 sequence is CASSHRDKSSYEQYF. The DNA for the CDR3 is TGTGCCAGCAGTCACCGGGACAAAAGCTCCTACGAGCAGTACTTC. V is TRBV28 and J is TRBJ2-7; D perhaps matches TRBD1 (6 bases). Trimming removed 5 bases from V and 0 bases from J, with 14 bases in between. The CDR3 consists of 15 residues. Germline assignment: CDR1 MDHEN and CDR2 SYDVKM.

V is TRBV5-1 and J is TRBJ1-1; 7 bases are a match to TRBD1. Per the germline V gene, CDR1 is SGHRS and CDR2 is YFSETQ. The CDR3 extends over 15 amino acids. The ends lost 4 bases at V and 0 bases at J; junction bases unmatched: 6. Written as DNA, the CDR3 is TGCGCCAGCAGCCCGGAAGGGACAGTGAACACTGAAGCTTTCTTT. Translated: CASSPEGTVNTEAFF.

This clone was picked up one time. V usage is TRBV29-1 and J usage is TRBJ2-2; TRBD2 matches at 8 bases. The CDR3 runs 14 residues. The germline V gene has CDR1 SQVTM and CDR2 ANQGSEA. V was clipped by 5 bases and J by 0 bases; unmatched bases: 2. Here the CDR3 DNA reads TGCAGCGTTACGGGGGGGGCGAACACCGGGGAGCTGTTTTTT. Protein: CSVTGGANTGELFF.

Comment on this clone: Other DNA variants within this sample encode the same CDR3. The chain links TRBV9 to TRBJ2-3; 9 bases fit TRBD2. CDR3 length: 13 amino acids. V dropped 5 bases and J dropped 3; count of bases not matched to a gene: 1. CDR1 and CDR2 (germline): SGDLS, YYNGEE. CDR3 nucleotide sequence: TGTGCCAGCAGGACTAGCGGTACAGATACGCAGTATTTT. Its protein product is CASRTSGTDTQYF.

This chain links TRBV6-5 with TRBJ1-2; 8 bases map to TRBD1. The CDR3 has 15 amino acids. CDR1 is MNHEY and CDR2 is SVGAGI in the germline V gene. V was pared by 2 bases and J by 6 bases, with 8 bases of the junction left unmatched. The CDR3 loop reads CASSYKGQGANGYTF. Written as DNA, the CDR3 is TGTGCCAGCAGTTACAAGGGGCAGGGGGCGAATGGCTACACCTTC.